The T cell receptor beta chain described here comes from a study of cytomegalovirus exposure and HLA in healthy donors. Looked up from germline, CDR1 is MGHDK and CDR2 is SYGVNS. The CDR3 length is 14 residues. PCR involved 60 Vbeta and 13 Jbeta primers. Sequenced by immunoSEQ multiplex PCR; TCRdb stores in-frame clones only, minus some. The sample consists of about 160,000 clones, around 80% of them appearing once. This clone was recorded only once. An end of the junction differs from the germline gene, which may be a read error. The receptor comes from a male donor in good health and CMV-seronegative. Sequenced input: PBMCs. This sequence joins TRBV25-1 and TRBJ1-2; 9 positions agree with TRBD1. CDR3 nucleotides: TGTGCCAGCAGTGACCCCGGGACAGGGTATGGCTACCCCTTC. Encoded protein: CASSDPGTGYGYPF.